A single sample is the source of the 31 T cell receptor beta chains below, sequenced in a study of CD8 T cells in Susac syndrome. Reverse transcription used about 0.45 to 1 ug RNA and random hexamers. TCRdb re-called the immunoSEQ multiplex PCR reads through MiXCR, storing one row per CDR3 protein. The sample has 180,000 or so distinct CDR3 sequences, about 94% seen once. Sequences were obtained from CD4+ T cells from PBMCs. All receptors come from a human donor in good health.

V usage is TRBV2 and J usage is TRBJ2-2, with 9 nucleotides matching TRBD1. After removal of 1 base from V and 4 bases from J, the junction contained 4 bases not matched to a gene. This CDR3 has 16 residues. The germline V gene encodes CDR1 SNHLY and CDR2 FYNNEI. CDR3 sequence (DNA): TGTGCCAGCAGTGAAGAGGGGACAGGGCTCACCGGGGAGCTGTTTTTT. Its protein product is CASSEEGTGLTGELFF.

Written as DNA, the CDR3 is TGTGCCAGCAGTGAACTAGCGCGGGGAGAGACCCAGTACTTC. This translates into CASSELARGETQYF. The chain carries TRBV2 and TRBJ2-5; D might be TRBD2 (6 bases). V was clipped by 2 bases and J by 4 bases, with 11 bases between them. This CDR3 region has 14 residues. The V gene's germline CDR1 is SNHLY and CDR2 FYNNEI.

V is TRBV6-5 and J is TRBJ2-2; 9 nucleotides match TRBD1. This CDR3 is 14 amino acids long. Losses at the gene ends were 7 bases for V and 4 bases for J; bases not matched to a gene: 4. The germline V gene encodes CDR1 MNHEY and CDR2 SVGAGI. This chain's CDR3 is CASKEDRGTGELFF. In DNA, the CDR3 is TGTGCCAGCAAGGAGGACAGGGGCACCGGGGAGCTGTTTTTT.

The genes are TRBV29-1 and TRBJ1-2, with TRBD1 matching 7 bases. The CDR3 covers 14 residues. Germline V lookup: CDR1 SQVTM, CDR2 ANQGSEA. The junction had 14 bases not matched to a gene; V was cut back by 6 bases and J by 7 bases. CDR3 sequence reads: CSVPSMEGAGGYTF. The CDR3 bases are TGCAGCGTCCCATCAATGGAGGGGGCCGGTGGCTACACCTTC.

The chain links TRBV15 to TRBJ2-5; D is possibly TRBD2 (6 bases). The CDR3 is made up of 14 amino acids. Trimming removed 3 bases at V and 7 bases at J, with 15 bases between. Per germline, CDR1 LNHNV and CDR2 YYDKDF (reference sequence). The CDR3 protein is CATSRQEGMGTQYF. CDR3 nucleotide sequence: TGTGCCACCAGCAGGCAGGAGGGGATGGGGACCCAGTACTTC.

V gene TRBV18 combines with J gene TRBJ2-7; the D gene is possibly TRBD2 (5 bases). Germline lookup yields CDR1 KGHSH and CDR2 LQKENI. The CDR3 loop spans 12 amino acids. The V end lost 3 bases, the J end lost 6 bases, and 9 bases lay between the germline ends. The CDR3 DNA reads as TGTGCCAGCTCACCCAGAGGGAGCGAGCAGTACTTC. Translation gives CASSPRGSEQYF.

V and J are TRBV3-1 and TRBJ2-3; 10 bases align to TRBD2. Germline V lookup: CDR1 LGHDT, CDR2 YNNKEL (reference sequence). Trimming at V came to 5 bases and at J to 4 bases, leaving 0 bases not matched to a gene. The CDR3 consists of 13 residues. CDR3 DNA sequence: TGTGCCAGCAGCGGGACTAGCGCAGATACGCAGTATTTT. This codes for CASSGTSADTQYF.

The V call is TRBV4-2, the J call TRBJ2-7; tentatively, D is TRBD1 or TRBD2 (5 bases each). Germline lookup yields CDR1 LGHNA and CDR2 YNFKEQ. Trimming pared 0 bases from V and 3 bases from J, leaving 12 bases between. CDR3 length: 15 residues. The CDR3 loop reads CASSQDRWGFYEQYF. CDR3 nucleotides: TGTGCCAGCAGCCAAGATCGGTGGGGGTTCTACGAGCAGTACTTC.

This chain links TRBV30 with TRBJ2-1; D possibly matches TRBD1 or TRBD2 (5 bases each). Germline V CDR1 and CDR2: GTSNPN, SVGIG (reference sequence). V lost 4 bases, J lost 2 bases, and 12 bases lay in between. The CDR3 extends over 14 amino acids. CDR3 loop: CAWNILGAYNEQFF. The CDR3 region has the DNA TGTGCCTGGAATATTCTGGGGGCCTACAATGAGCAGTTCTTC.

The chain joins TRBV20-1 to TRBJ2-5; perhaps D is TRBD1 or TRBD2 (5 bases each). The CDR3 consists of 13 residues. Trimming cost V 6 bases and J 4 bases, with 15 bases left between them. Per germline, CDR1 DFQATT and CDR2 SNEGSKA (reference sequence). CDR3 residues: CSARPGRGETQYF. The CDR3 nucleotides are TGCAGTGCCCGTCCGGGAAGGGGAGAGACCCAGTACTTC.

The chain carries TRBV7-2 and TRBJ1-2, with 9 bases that match TRBD1. Germline V gene lookup returns CDR1 SGHTA and CDR2 FQGNSA. This CDR3 has 16 residues. V trimming: 3 bases; J trimming: 3 bases; junction bases outside the gene matches: 8. The CDR3 spells CASSFGGDRAYYGYTF. CDR3 DNA: TGTGCCAGCAGCTTTGGGGGGGACAGGGCATACTATGGCTACACCTTC. Supplemented by reference TRBV7-2 and TRBJ1-2, the full variable domain reads GAGVSQSPSNKVTEKGKDVELRCDPISGHTALYWYRQSLGQGLEFLIYFQGNSAPDKSGLPSDRFSAERTGGSVSTLTIQRTQQEDSAVYLCASSFGGDRAYYGYTFGSGTRLTVV.

V and J are TRBV6-2 or TRBV6-3 and TRBJ1-1; D ambiguous. This CDR3 has 15 residues. Germline V lookup: CDR1 MNHEY, CDR2 SVGEGT. V was cut by 7 bases and J by 7 bases, with 22 bases left in between. The chain's CDR3 is CASTHTRTLGGEAFF. CDR3 DNA sequence: TGTGCCAGCACCCACACGCGCACTCTCGGCGGTGAAGCTTTCTTT.

The gene calls are TRBV4-3 and TRBJ2-7, with D hard to call. Per germline, CDR1 LGHNA and CDR2 YSLEER. The ends were cut back, 1 base at V and 4 bases at J, with 8 bases in the middle. This CDR3 spans 13 amino acids. In DNA form, the CDR3 reads TGCGCCAGCAGCCAAGCGGTAGGATACGAGCAGTACTTC. As protein: CASSQAVGYEQYF.

CDR3 DNA sequence: TGTGCCACCAGCAGTAGACTAGCGGGGGGATACGAGCAGTACTTC. It is translated as CATSSRLAGGYEQYF. The chain couples TRBV15 to TRBJ2-7; 13 nucleotides line up with TRBD2. Germline CDR1 reads LNHNV; CDR2 reads YYDKDF (reference sequence). CDR3 length equals 15 residues. Trimming removed 3 bases from V and 4 bases from J; junction bases left unmatched: 3.

The rearrangement joins TRBV12-3 or TRBV12-4 to TRBJ1-2; D is uncertain. The CDR3 runs 14 residues. V lost 0 bases to trimming and J lost 2 bases, with 7 bases between them. CDR3 sequence (DNA): TGTGCCAGCAGTTTAGCGCGACGGAACTATGGCTACACCTTC. Protein: CASSLARRNYGYTF.

The V and J genes are TRBV25-1 and TRBJ2-4; D remains unclear. The CDR3 contains 15 residues. The germline gives CDR1 MGHDK, CDR2 SYGVNS. The ends were cut back, 1 base at V and 1 base at J, with 8 bases in the middle. This CDR3 reads CASSESGNAKNIQYF. CDR3 nucleotides: TGTGCCAGCAGTGAATCCGGCAACGCCAAAAACATTCAGTACTTC. The variable domain in full, completed from reference TRBV25-1 and TRBJ2-4, reads EADIYQTPRYLVIGTGKKITLECSQTMGHDKMYWYQQDPGMELHLIHYSYGVNSTEKGDLSSESTVSRIRTEHFPLTLESARPSHTSQYLCASSESGNAKNIQYFGAGTRLSVL.

This rearrangement joins TRBV7-8 to TRBJ2-7; 7 nucleotides match TRBD2. Germline trimming cut 4 bases from V and 7 bases from J; bases unmatched to any gene: 7. Germline V gives CDR1 SGHVS, CDR2 FQNEAQ. This CDR3 has 13 amino acids. As DNA, the CDR3 is TGTGCCAGCAGCTGGACCAGGGACTATGAGCAGTACTTC. Protein product: CASSWTRDYEQYF. Complete variable domain (other parts from reference TRBV7-8 and TRBJ2-7): GAGVSQSPRYKVAKRGQDVALRCDPISGHVSLFWYQQALGQGPEFLTYFQNEAQLDKSGLPSDRFFAERPEGSVSTLKIQRTQQEDSAVYLCASSWTRDYEQYFGPGTRLTVT.

This clonotype was found a few times. The chain joins TRBV5-1 to TRBJ2-2; perhaps D is TRBD1 or TRBD2 (5 bases each). Trimming took off 4 bases at V and 2 bases at J, with 12 bases between the two ends. The germline CDR1 and CDR2 sequences are SGHRS and YFSETQ. The CDR3 contains 15 residues. The CDR3, as DNA: TGCGCCAGCAGCCCTGGGACGGGAAACACCGGGGAGCTGTTTTTT. Amino acid sequence: CASSPGTGNTGELFF.

The chain links TRBV30 to TRBJ1-1, with 7 positions matching TRBD1. The CDR3 sequence is 14 residues long. With V trimmed by 0 bases and J by 1 base, 2 bases remained unmatched. The germline CDR1 and CDR2 sequences are GTSNPN and SVGIG (reference sequence). The CDR3 is CAWSVAGGNTEAFF. DNA of the CDR3: TGTGCCTGGAGTGTCGCAGGGGGGAACACTGAAGCTTTCTTT.

The chain links TRBV28 to TRBJ2-7, with D hard to call. Germline values: CDR1 MDHEN, CDR2 SYDVKM. The CDR3 totals 14 residues. V was shortened by 5 bases and J by 2 bases, with 13 bases between the two germline ends. CDR3 coding DNA: TGTGCCAGCAGTCTTCCCGTCCAGACCTACGAGCAGTACTTC. Translated, it gives CASSLPVQTYEQYF.

The chain carries TRBV19 and TRBJ1-5; weak D call: TRBD1 (5 bases). V was pared by 2 bases and J by 2 bases, with 10 bases between. Germline assignment: CDR1 LNHDA and CDR2 SQIVND (reference sequence). The CDR3 extends over 15 amino acids. DNA of the CDR3: TGTGCCAGTAGTATACCGGGCAGGGGCAATCAGCCCCAGCATTTT. This codes for CASSIPGRGNQPQHF.

The chain couples TRBV5-1 to TRBJ2-5; TRBD1 is a possible D gene (5 bases). CDR3 length: 16 amino acids. The V end was cut by 0 bases, the J end by 0 bases, with 12 bases between. The germline V gene has CDR1 SGHRS and CDR2 YFSETQ. For the CDR3, the DNA is TGCGCCAGCAGCTTGGCCGGTGGGGCGCACCAAGAGACCCAGTACTTC. Encoded protein: CASSLAGGAHQETQYF.

The gene calls are TRBV12-3 or TRBV12-4 and TRBJ2-1, with 7 bases lining up with TRBD2. Germline trimming cut 8 bases from V and 2 bases from J; bases unmatched to any gene: 6. This CDR3 comprises 14 residues. For the CDR3, the DNA is TGTGCCAGCGGCCAGCGGGGCCCCTACAATGAGCAGTTCTTC. As protein: CASGQRGPYNEQFF.

V and J are TRBV3-1 and TRBJ1-6; no definite D call. Germline CDR1 is LGHDT and CDR2 is YNNKEL (reference sequence). This CDR3 comprises 14 residues. Trimming took off 2 bases at V and 6 bases at J, with 8 bases between the two ends. The CDR3 bases are TGTGCCAGCAGCCAACCGGGAGTTAATTCACCCCTCCACTTT. Translating it yields CASSQPGVNSPLHF.

The chain joins TRBV7-2 to TRBJ2-2; a weak D match, TRBD1 (6 bases). Trimming left V 3 bases short and J 4 bases short, with 9 bases between. In germline, CDR1 is SGHTA, CDR2 FQGNSA. This CDR3 is built from 14 residues. Written as DNA, the CDR3 is TGTGCCAGCAGCTTTACAGGGCTCACCGGGGAGCTGTTTTTT. Translation gives CASSFTGLTGELFF. Together with reference TRBV7-2 and TRBJ2-2, the CDR3 gives the full variable domain: GAGVSQSPSNKVTEKGKDVELRCDPISGHTALYWYRQSLGQGLEFLIYFQGNSAPDKSGLPSDRFSAERTGGSVSTLTIQRTQQEDSAVYLCASSFTGLTGELFFGEGSRLTVL.

The chain links TRBV4-2 to TRBJ2-1, with TRBD2 as a possible D gene (5 bases). Germline V lookup: CDR1 LGHNA, CDR2 YNFKEQ. Trimming removed 1 base from V and 6 bases from J, with 16 bases in between. The CDR3 loop spans 16 amino acids. The CDR3 DNA is TGTGCCAGCAGCCAAGGAGGGCCTCTCACCCCCAATGAGCAGTTCTTC. It encodes CASSQGGPLTPNEQFF.

The genes are TRBV7-2 and TRBJ2-5; a possible D gene is TRBD2 (5 bases). CDR3 length equals 16 residues. The ends were cut back, 1 base at V and 1 base at J, with 13 bases in the middle. Germline V gene sequence: CDR1 SGHTA, CDR2 FQGNSA. CDR3 coding DNA: TGTGCCAGCAGCTTAGGGCTAGCCCTGGCCCAAGAGACCCAGTACTTC. It codes for CASSLGLALAQETQYF.

V gene TRBV20-1 combines with J gene TRBJ1-5, with unresolved D. Germline lookup yields CDR1 DFQATT and CDR2 SNEGSKA (reference sequence). Trimming cost V 2 bases and J 0 bases, with 14 bases left between them. The CDR3 loop spans 16 amino acids. DNA for the CDR3: TGCAGTGCTAGATTGTTTGGGCGGTATAGCAATCAGCCCCAGCATTTT. It yields the protein CSARLFGRYSNQPQHF.

This clonotype has more than one count but fewer than ten. This CDR3 is CSVGSSYEQYF. CDR3 nucleotides: TGCAGCGTTGGCAGCTCCTACGAGCAGTACTTC. The rearrangement joins TRBV29-1 to TRBJ2-7; D gene uncertain. Trimming took 4 bases from V and 0 from J, leaving 4 bases between them. The CDR3 contains 11 residues. Germline CDR1 is SQVTM and CDR2 is ANQGSEA.

The chain links TRBV9 to TRBJ2-7, with TRBD1 matching 9 bases. Germline V gene sequence: CDR1 SGDLS, CDR2 YYNGEE. This CDR3 is 16 amino acids long. V dropped 4 bases and J dropped 6; count of bases not matched to a gene: 14. CDR3 region: CASSSSSQGAPGEQYF. The CDR3 DNA follows: TGTGCCAGCAGCTCATCATCACAGGGGGCGCCTGGCGAGCAGTACTTC. The entire variable domain, with the rest obtained from reference TRBV9 and TRBJ2-7, is as follows: DSGVTQTPKHLITATGQRVTLRCSPRSGDLSVYWYQQSLDQGLQFLIQYYNGEERAKGNILERFSAQQFPDLHSELNLSSLELGDSALYFCASSSSSQGAPGEQYFGPGTRLTVT.

This CDR3 reads CASRARGPGNNQPQHF. The CDR3 DNA is TGTGCCAGCAGGGCCAGGGGGCCTGGGAACAATCAGCCCCAGCATTTT. This chain uses TRBV6-2 or TRBV6-3 with TRBJ1-5, with 8 positions matching TRBD1. V trimming: 6 bases; J trimming: 3 bases; junction bases outside the gene matches: 10. CDR3 length: 16 amino acids. Germline lookup yields CDR1 MNHEY and CDR2 SVGEGT.